This T cell receptor beta chain was recorded in a study of radiation and T cells in renal cell carcinoma. Findings of the study overall: Dominant CDR3 motifs were more common in irradiated tumors than controls. Tumor samples were small regions of 0.9 to 1 g.

Remarks on this clone: Its target is not known.

TCRdb's copy holds only in-frame clones and misses some; the assay was immunoSEQ multiplex PCR. The data hold approximately 17,000 clones, with 50% observed a single time. V dropped 1 base and J dropped 0 bases, with 10 bases sitting between them. There are 16 residues in the CDR3. Germline CDR1 LNHNV, CDR2 YYDKDF (reference sequence). Treatment meaning: 15 Gy SBRT to primary tumor, nephrectomy 4 weeks later. This specimen was tumor tissue, taken from a patient whose treatment included radiotherapy and nephrectomy. This TCR was recovered from a woman aged 60 to 75 with renal cell carcinoma. The rearrangement uses TRBV15 and TRBJ1-5; weak D call: TRBD1 (6 bases). DNA for the CDR3: TGTGCCACCAGCAGAGGACAGGAGATTAGCAATCAGCCCCAGCATTTT. Translating gives CATSRGQEISNQPQHF.